These 27 T cell receptor beta chains were sequenced from one sample in a study of shared clonotypes between healthy human individuals. Assay used: immunoSEQ multiplex PCR; TCRdb lists only in-frame clones, some missing. This table has 2,500,000 or so clones, around nine tenths appearing once. The sequenced sample was naive CD4+ T cells sorted from blood. Regarding subset: CD45RA+ positively selected. These TCRs come from a man aged 18 to 29 in good health.

The chain has TRBV19 and TRBJ1-6; D uncertain. With 4 bases removed from V and 0 bases from J, the gap between germline ends came to 10 bases. The germline gives CDR1 LNHDA, CDR2 SQIVND (reference sequence). This CDR3 is built from 16 residues. The CDR3 here is CASSKAGSSYNSPLHF. Written as DNA, the CDR3 is TGTGCCAGTAGTAAGGCGGGGAGCTCCTATAATTCACCCCTCCACTTT.

This chain connects TRBV7-2 to TRBJ1-5; D might be TRBD1 (6 bases). Per the germline V gene, CDR1 is SGHTA and CDR2 is FQGNSA. V gave up 6 bases and J gave up 5 bases, with 11 bases separating them. This CDR3 contains 13 residues. The CDR3 loop is CASSIQGYQPQHF. Here the CDR3 DNA reads TGTGCCAGCAGTATACAGGGATATCAGCCCCAGCATTTT.

The chain combines TRBV5-1 with TRBJ1-2; D is perhaps TRBD1 (5 bases). The CDR3 runs to 16 residues. The V end was cut by 0 bases, the J end by 3 bases, with 15 bases between. Germline-derived CDR1 and CDR2 are SGHRS and YFSETQ. Here the CDR3 reads CASSLGRERWDYGYTF. CDR3 sequence (DNA): TGCGCCAGCAGCTTGGGCAGGGAAAGGTGGGACTATGGCTACACCTTC. The complete variable domain, with remaining parts taken from reference TRBV5-1 and TRBJ1-2, reads KAGVTQTPRYLIKTRGQQVTLSCSPISGHRSVSWYQQTPGQGLQFLFEYFSETQRNKGNFPGRFSGRQFSNSRSEMNVSTLELGDSALYLCASSLGRERWDYGYTFGSGTRLTVV.

The rearrangement joins TRBV19 to TRBJ2-3; D not resolved. Germline CDR1 LNHDA, CDR2 SQIVND (reference sequence). The CDR3 contains 16 residues. V was cut by 4 bases and J by 2 bases, with 16 bases left in between. CDR3 nucleotides: TGTGCCAGTAGTAGTTGGCCTTCAACCTCCACAGATACGCAGTATTTT. Its translation: CASSSWPSTSTDTQYF.

This clone is a singleton in its sample. V usage is TRBV5-1 and J usage is TRBJ2-7; no clear D gene. Germline V CDR1 and CDR2: SGHRS, YFSETQ. This CDR3 region has 15 residues. Trimming removed 4 bases at V and 2 bases at J, with 16 bases between. This CDR3 is CASSRLGPGPYEQYF. Here the CDR3 DNA reads TGCGCCAGCAGCCGATTGGGCCCGGGTCCCTACGAGCAGTACTTC.

This chain joins TRBV6-6 and TRBJ2-2; 9 nucleotides match TRBD2. CDR1 is MNHNY and CDR2 is SVGAGI in the germline V gene (reference sequence). The CDR3 consists of 16 residues. The junction had 9 bases not matched to a gene; V was cut back by 4 bases and J by 6 bases. The CDR3, as DNA: TGTGCCAGCAGTTCCCGAGGCGGGGGGGCCGCCGGGGAGCTGTTTTTT. It specifies CASSSRGGGAAGELFF.

V usage is TRBV28 and J usage is TRBJ1-2; D is unresolved. The CDR3 is 13 amino acids. CDR1 and CDR2 (germline): MDHEN, SYDVKM. With 5 bases removed from V and 4 bases from J, the gap between germline ends came to 11 bases. Here the CDR3 reads CASSPTLRYGYTF. The CDR3 DNA is TGTGCCAGCAGTCCGACATTACGCTATGGCTACACCTTC.

The chain joins TRBV6-5 to TRBJ1-2, with a tentative D call TRBD1 (6 bases). The CDR3 has 14 residues. The germline V gene has CDR1 MNHEY and CDR2 SVGAGI. V was cut by 9 bases and J by 4 bases, with 18 bases left in between. As DNA, the CDR3 is TGTGCCAGTAGTAGGGGGAGGCTTGGCTATGGCTACACCTTC. This sequence encodes CASSRGRLGYGYTF.

The chain links TRBV2 to TRBJ1-1; D gene uncertain. V was shortened by 6 bases and J by 1 base, with 6 bases between the two germline ends. This CDR3 is 12 amino acids long. From germline, CDR1 is SNHLY and CDR2 FYNNEI. DNA of the CDR3: TGTGCCAGCAGAGTCGCGAACACTGAAGCTTTCTTT. It codes for CASRVANTEAFF.

To note about this clone: This sample also contains other DNA sequences that code for the same CDR3. V is TRBV7-6 and J is TRBJ2-5; D uncertain. CDR3 length: 15 amino acids. The V and J ends lost 1 base and 1 base respectively, with 10 bases between them. CDR1 and CDR2 from the germline V gene are SGHVS and FNYEAQ. Written as DNA, the CDR3 is TGTGCCAGCAGCTTAGGTTTAGGGCTCCAAGAGACCCAGTACTTC. Amino acids: CASSLGLGLQETQYF.

The gene calls are TRBV19 and TRBJ2-3; the match to TRBD1 covers 9 bases. V was pared by 10 bases and J by 2 bases, with 4 bases of the junction left unmatched. CDR3 size: 13 residues. From germline, CDR1 is LNHDA and CDR2 SQIVND (reference sequence). The CDR3 reads CATRDRATDTQYF. DNA of the CDR3: TGTGCCACCCGGGACAGGGCCACAGATACGCAGTATTTT. The whole variable domain, remainder taken from reference TRBV19 and TRBJ2-3, is DGGITQSPKYLFRKEGQNVTLSCEQNLNHDAMYWYRQDPGQGLRLIYYSQIVNDFQKGDIAEGYSVSREKKESFPLTVTSAQKNPTAFYLCATRDRATDTQYFGPGTRLTVL.

Points on this clone: Other DNA sequences of this sample code for an identical CDR3. This sequence joins TRBV6-6 and TRBJ1-1; D not resolved. Trimming pared 5 bases from V and 2 bases from J, leaving 3 bases between. Germline assignment: CDR1 MNHNY and CDR2 SVGAGI (reference sequence). This CDR3 contains 11 residues. The CDR3 reads CASSPNTEAFF. The CDR3 DNA sequence: TGTGCCAGCAGTCCAAACACTGAAGCTTTCTTT.

This clone was seen a single time. The same CDR3 is also encoded by other DNA sequences in this sample. This rearrangement joins TRBV7-9 to TRBJ2-2; D is uncertain. V was pared by 1 base and J by 5 bases, with 5 bases between. Per the germline V gene, CDR1 is SEHNR and CDR2 is FQNEAQ (reference sequence). The CDR3 consists of 13 residues. CDR3 sequence (DNA): TGTGCCAGCAGCTTAGGCGAAACCGGGGAGCTGTTTTTT. Encoded protein: CASSLGETGELFF.

J is TRBJ2-7 and V is TRBV11-2; 12 bases align to TRBD1. The J segment lost 7 bases and the V segment lost 6 bases, leaving 10 bases of the junction unmatched. The CDR3 consists of 15 residues. Germline V gene sequence: CDR1 SGHAT, CDR2 FQNNGV. DNA for the CDR3: TGTGCCAGCAGACGCCCGGGACAGGGGGCGGGGGAGCAGTACTTC. This translates into CASRRPGQGAGEQYF.

The chain carries TRBV5-1 and TRBJ2-5, with D possibly being TRBD1 (5 bases). CDR1 and CDR2 from the germline V gene are SGHRS and YFSETQ. The CDR3 runs to 16 residues. The V gene lost 3 bases and the J gene lost 5 bases, with 20 bases spanning the gap. The CDR3 sequence is CASSWGPGVPPETQYF. CDR3 nucleotide sequence: TGCGCCAGCAGCTGGGGCCCAGGTGTCCCCCCTGAGACCCAGTACTTC.

This sequence joins TRBV29-1 and TRBJ1-6; 7 bases fit TRBD1. CDR1 SQVTM and CDR2 ANQGSEA come from the germline V gene. The CDR3 runs 15 residues. V was pared by 6 bases and J by 8 bases, with 13 bases of the junction left unmatched. The CDR3 DNA follows: TGCAGCGTAATAACAGGGGTTGGGTTTGATTCACCCCTCCACTTT. This encodes CSVITGVGFDSPLHF.

This chain joins TRBV4-1 and TRBJ2-3; D ambiguous. The CDR3 has 13 residues. The V end was cut by 4 bases, the J end by 4 bases, with 9 bases between. The germline V gene encodes CDR1 MGHRA and CDR2 YSYEKL. The CDR3 spells CASSPLTPDTQYF. The DNA of the CDR3 is TGCGCCAGCAGCCCCCTGACACCAGATACGCAGTATTTT.

This clone showed up just once. This chain joins TRBV28 and TRBJ1-5, with 7 bases aligning to TRBD1. V shed 4 bases, J shed 0 bases, and the junction held 18 bases outside the gene matches. The CDR3 is 20 amino acids. Germline V CDR1 and CDR2: MDHEN, SYDVKM. The CDR3 is CASSSRRQGITFYSNQPQHF. The CDR3, as DNA: TGTGCCAGCAGTTCCCGTCGACAGGGAATAACTTTTTATAGCAATCAGCCCCAGCATTTT.

The chain uses TRBV5-1 and TRBJ2-1, with 9 bases that match TRBD2. After removal of 4 bases from V and 0 bases from J, the junction contained 8 bases not matched to a gene. CDR1 is SGHRS, CDR2 YFSETQ, per germline. The CDR3 consists of 17 residues. The chain's CDR3 is CASSPGLALSSYNEQFF. CDR3 nucleotide sequence: TGCGCCAGCAGCCCAGGACTAGCGCTGAGCTCCTACAATGAGCAGTTCTTC. The entire variable domain, with the rest obtained from reference TRBV5-1 and TRBJ2-1, is as follows: KAGVTQTPRYLIKTRGQQVTLSCSPISGHRSVSWYQQTPGQGLQFLFEYFSETQRNKGNFPGRFSGRQFSNSRSEMNVSTLELGDSALYLCASSPGLALSSYNEQFFGPGTRLTVL.

This clone showed up just once. The chain uses TRBV5-1 and TRBJ1-4, with 8 bases aligning to TRBD1. V shed 4 bases and J 8 bases; nucleotides not matched to a gene: 7. Germline V gene data show CDR1 as SGHRS and CDR2 as YFSETQ. CDR3 length equals 14 residues. The CDR3 loop reads CASSPDRGREKLFF. The CDR3 nucleotides read TGCGCCAGCAGCCCAGACAGGGGCCGAGAAAAACTGTTTTTT.

The CDR3 nucleotides read TGCGCCAGCAGTGAGAGATGGCAGGGAGTCGACGGGGAGCTGTTTTTT. It codes for CASSERWQGVDGELFF. The rearrangement joins TRBV10-2 to TRBJ2-2; D could derive from TRBD1 or TRBD2 (5 bases each). CDR1 WSHSY and CDR2 SAAADI come from the germline V gene. Trimming removed 2 bases at V and 7 bases at J, with 17 bases between. CDR3 size: 16 residues.

Points on this clone: Other DNA sequences in the same sample also yield this CDR3. J is TRBJ2-5 and V is TRBV5-1; D is ambiguous. CDR1 and CDR2 from the germline V gene are SGHRS and YFSETQ. The CDR3 runs to 13 residues. Trimming cost V 5 bases and J 5 bases, with 13 bases left between them. The chain's CDR3 is CASRNTGQETQYF. Written as DNA, the CDR3 is TGCGCCAGCAGGAATACTGGGCAGGAGACCCAGTACTTC.

The rearrangement uses TRBV6-5 and TRBJ2-7; D might be TRBD1 (5 bases). Trimming removed 7 bases at V and 2 bases at J, with 15 bases between. Germline V CDR1 and CDR2: MNHEY, SVGAGI. The length of the CDR3 is 14 residues. The CDR3 DNA is TGTGCCAGCAAACAAGGCAGGGTTACCTACGAGCAGTACTTC. As protein: CASKQGRVTYEQYF.

This clone has just one count. The V and J genes are TRBV5-1 and TRBJ1-6; no clear D gene. Germline V gives CDR1 SGHRS, CDR2 YFSETQ. The CDR3 covers 16 residues. Trimming stripped 4 bases from V and 4 bases from J, with 15 bases between. Here the CDR3 reads CASSPDGQAYNSPLHF. The CDR3 DNA reads TGCGCCAGCAGCCCCGACGGGCAGGCATATAATTCACCCCTCCACTTT.

The table lists this clone with a count of one. The J gene is TRBJ2-1, the V gene TRBV9; D call uncertain. V was clipped by 0 bases and J by 10 bases, with 11 bases between them. Germline lookup yields CDR1 SGDLS and CDR2 YYNGEE. This CDR3 has 13 residues. The CDR3 DNA reads TGTGCCAGCAGCGTAGCGCCAATAAGGGAGCAGTTCTTC. Translating gives CASSVAPIREQFF. Drawing the rest from reference TRBV9 and TRBJ2-1, the complete variable domain is DSGVTQTPKHLITATGQRVTLRCSPRSGDLSVYWYQQSLDQGLQFLIQYYNGEERAKGNILERFSAQQFPDLHSELNLSSLELGDSALYFCASSVAPIREQFFGPGTRLTVL.

The chain joins TRBV7-9 to TRBJ2-1; TRBD2 aligns across 11 bases. Germline V gene lookup returns CDR1 SEHNR and CDR2 FQNEAQ (reference sequence). V dropped 3 bases and J dropped 10; count of bases not matched to a gene: 8. The CDR3 consists of 15 residues. Here the CDR3 reads CASSLGLAVEGEQFF. DNA for the CDR3: TGTGCCAGCAGCTTGGGACTAGCGGTGGAAGGGGAGCAGTTCTTC.

Concerning this clone: The same CDR3 is also encoded by other DNA sequences in this sample. The chain uses TRBV30 and TRBJ1-1; D is uncertain. CDR1 is GTSNPN and CDR2 is SVGIG in the germline V gene (reference sequence). V was cut by 5 bases and J by 1 base, with 11 bases left in between. This CDR3 spans 13 amino acids. The CDR3 region is CAWSRQTNTEAFF. The DNA for the CDR3 is TGTGCCTGGTCAAGGCAGACGAACACTGAAGCTTTCTTT.